A selection of T cell receptor beta chains follows, all from one sample in a study of blood T cell repertoires in COVID-19. Method: immunoSEQ multiplex PCR; TCRdb's copy keeps in-frame clones and lacks some. The sample lists about 82,000 clones; roughly 80% were seen once. Sequencing was carried out using peripheral blood. All receptors derive from a woman aged 40 to 55 with active or convalescent COVID-19. Each CDR3 is given with its conserved first and last residue. Each record gives: clone size, V gene, D gene, J gene, CDR3 DNA, CDR3 protein. A D gene is named only where the DNA matches it firmly. Rows may omit the clone size; those that give it use once, few, many or a size class.

clone_size: .
v_call: TRBV27
d_call: TRBD2
j_call: TRBJ2-7
cdr3_nt: TGTGCCAGCAGTTTATCGGCGGGAGGGGCCTACGAGCAGTACTTC
cdr3_aa: CASSLSAGGAYEQYF

clone_size: .
v_call: TRBV30
d_call: TRBD1
j_call: TRBJ1-4
cdr3_nt: TGTGCCTCTAGAACTCCAGGGGGCAGTGAAAAACTGTTTTTT
cdr3_aa: CASRTPGGSEKLFF

clone_size: few
v_call: TRBV5-5
d_call: TRBD1
j_call: TRBJ2-1
cdr3_nt: TGTGCCAGCAGCCTAGGCGGGACAGGGTTAAATGAGCAGTTCTTC
cdr3_aa: CASSLGGTGLNEQFF

clone_size: few
v_call: TRBV3-1/TRBV3-2
d_call: TRBD1
j_call: TRBJ1-1
cdr3_nt: TGTGCCAGCAGCCAAGTCGGGACAGTGAACACTGAAGCTTTCTTT
cdr3_aa: CASSQVGTVNTEAFF

clone_size: .
v_call: TRBV4-3
d_call: TRBD1
j_call: TRBJ1-6
cdr3_nt: TGCGCCAGCAGCCAAGTTTGGGACAGAGGGGGTCCCTCCTATAATTCACCCCTCCACTTT
cdr3_aa: CASSQVWDRGGPSYNSPLHF

clone_size: .
v_call: TRBV28
d_call: .
j_call: TRBJ2-7
cdr3_nt: TGTGCCAGCACTCCCGGGACAAGGCCCTACGAGCAGTACTTC
cdr3_aa: CASTPGTRPYEQYF

clone_size: .
v_call: TRBV10-2
d_call: .
j_call: TRBJ2-7
cdr3_nt: TGCGCCAGCAGTTCTAGACAGGCTACCTCCTACGAGCAGTACTTC
cdr3_aa: CASSSRQATSYEQYF

clone_size: once
v_call: TRBV6-5
d_call: TRBD1
j_call: TRBJ2-7
cdr3_nt: TGTGCCAGCAGTCCCGGGACAGGGTACTACGAGCAGTACTTC
cdr3_aa: CASSPGTGYYEQYF

clone_size: .
v_call: TRBV9
d_call: TRBD1
j_call: TRBJ2-3
cdr3_nt: TGTGCCAGCAGCCTCGCCGGGACAGGGAATACGCAGTATTTT
cdr3_aa: CASSLAGTGNTQYF

clone_size: .
v_call: TRBV19
d_call: .
j_call: TRBJ1-6
cdr3_nt: TGTGCCAGCGCCACCGCACAGGGTTCTAATTCACCCCTCCACTTT
cdr3_aa: CASATAQGSNSPLHF

clone_size: .
v_call: TRBV15
d_call: TRBD1
j_call: TRBJ1-1
cdr3_nt: TGTGCCACCAGCAGAGGGGGGACAGGGAACACTGAAGCTTTCTTT
cdr3_aa: CATSRGGTGNTEAFF

clone_size: .
v_call: TRBV29-1
d_call: .
j_call: TRBJ2-3
cdr3_nt: TGCAGCGTTGAACTGCCAGCGGACCCCACAGATACGCAGTATTTT
cdr3_aa: CSVELPADPTDTQYF

clone_size: .
v_call: TRBV6-1
d_call: TRBD1
j_call: TRBJ1-4
cdr3_nt: TGTGCCAGCAGTGAAGCGCTTGGGACAGTTCGAGAAAAACTGTTTTTT
cdr3_aa: CASSEALGTVREKLFF

clone_size: .
v_call: TRBV19
d_call: .
j_call: TRBJ2-4
cdr3_nt: TGTGCCAGTAGGGGTAGCGGTAAAAACATTCAGTACTTC
cdr3_aa: CASRGSGKNIQYF

clone_size: .
v_call: TRBV5-5
d_call: .
j_call: TRBJ1-4
cdr3_nt: TGTGCCAGCAGCTTGGCCGCGGTGTTGACAGACGAAAAACTGTTTTTT
cdr3_aa: CASSLAAVLTDEKLFF

clone_size: .
v_call: TRBV11-2
d_call: .
j_call: TRBJ2-4
cdr3_nt: TGTGCCAGCAGCCAGGGACTAGCCAAAAACATTCAGTACTTC
cdr3_aa: CASSQGLAKNIQYF

clone_size: once
v_call: TRBV30
d_call: .
j_call: TRBJ1-1
cdr3_nt: TGTGCCTGGAGTGGAAACTACCCGGGACATCCAAACACTGAAGCTTTCTTT
cdr3_aa: CAWSGNYPGHPNTEAFF

clone_size: .
v_call: TRBV27
d_call: .
j_call: TRBJ2-7
cdr3_nt: TGTGCCAGCAGTTTATCTTCGGGTAGCGGCTACGAGCAGTACTTC
cdr3_aa: CASSLSSGSGYEQYF

clone_size: .
v_call: TRBV4-3
d_call: .
j_call: TRBJ1-4
cdr3_nt: TGCGCCAGCAGCCAAGGGAGATTGAGGGAGGAAAAACTGTTTTTT
cdr3_aa: CASSQGRLREEKLFF

clone_size: few
v_call: TRBV19
d_call: .
j_call: TRBJ1-4
cdr3_nt: TGTGCCAGTAGTTCTGGGAGGGCAAAACTGTTTTTT
cdr3_aa: CASSSGRAKLFF

clone_size: .
v_call: TRBV28
d_call: .
j_call: TRBJ2-1
cdr3_nt: TGTGCCAGCAGTATGACTCCTATGGAGTACAATGAGCAGTTCTTC
cdr3_aa: CASSMTPMEYNEQFF

clone_size: .
v_call: TRBV7-9
d_call: TRBD1
j_call: TRBJ2-7
cdr3_nt: TGTGCCAGCAGTGACACAGGGGGATACGAGCAGTACTTC
cdr3_aa: CASSDTGGYEQYF

clone_size: .
v_call: TRBV6-5
d_call: .
j_call: TRBJ1-3
cdr3_nt: TGTGCCAGCAGTTACGGGCAGGCCGACTCTGGAAACACCATATATTTT
cdr3_aa: CASSYGQADSGNTIYF

clone_size: .
v_call: TRBV9
d_call: TRBD1
j_call: TRBJ1-6
cdr3_nt: TGTGCCAGCAGCGTATTCCCCCGAGGGGGCGACTCACCCCTCCACTTT
cdr3_aa: CASSVFPRGGDSPLHF

clone_size: .
v_call: TRBV15
d_call: TRBD1
j_call: TRBJ1-5
cdr3_nt: TGTGCCACCCACAGGGGCACGGGTAGCAATCAGCCCCAGCATTTT
cdr3_aa: CATHRGTGSNQPQHF

clone_size: once
v_call: TRBV6-2/TRBV6-3
d_call: TRBD2
j_call: TRBJ2-3
cdr3_nt: TGTGCCAGCAGTTCCCAGCGGGGGGGCCAAAAGGATACGCAGTATTTT
cdr3_aa: CASSSQRGGQKDTQYF

clone_size: .
v_call: TRBV7-2
d_call: TRBD2
j_call: TRBJ2-3
cdr3_nt: TGTGCCAGCAGCTTAGTACTAGCGGGTTCAGATACGCAGTATTTT
cdr3_aa: CASSLVLAGSDTQYF

clone_size: .
v_call: TRBV5-6
d_call: .
j_call: TRBJ1-4
cdr3_nt: TGTGCCAGCAGCCCGGTGGTGTTGGCCCCGGAGGAAAAACTGTTTTTT
cdr3_aa: CASSPVVLAPEEKLFF

clone_size: .
v_call: TRBV7-9
d_call: .
j_call: TRBJ2-1
cdr3_nt: TGTGCCAGCAGCTTAGGAGGGGGCTCCTACAATGAGCAGTTCTTC
cdr3_aa: CASSLGGGSYNEQFF

clone_size: .
v_call: TRBV19
d_call: TRBD1
j_call: TRBJ1-2
cdr3_nt: TGTGCCAGTAGTACCCCGACAGGGTTTGCGGGTAACTATGGCTACACCTTC
cdr3_aa: CASSTPTGFAGNYGYTF

clone_size: .
v_call: TRBV19
d_call: TRBD1
j_call: TRBJ1-6
cdr3_nt: TGTGCCAGTAGTATAGATCCGGCCAGGGGGCGGTATAATTCACCCCTCCACTTT
cdr3_aa: CASSIDPARGRYNSPLHF

clone_size: .
v_call: TRBV6-6
d_call: .
j_call: TRBJ2-1
cdr3_nt: TGTGCCAGCAGTTACGTTAGCAATGAGCAGTTCTTC
cdr3_aa: CASSYVSNEQFF

clone_size: few
v_call: TRBV7-3
d_call: .
j_call: TRBJ1-1
cdr3_nt: TGTGCCAGCAGCACCCACAGGAACACTGAAGCTTTCTTT
cdr3_aa: CASSTHRNTEAFF

clone_size: .
v_call: TRBV6-5
d_call: TRBD1
j_call: TRBJ1-1
cdr3_nt: TGTGCCAGCAGTTCCCTAAAGACAGGGTGGGACACTGAAGCTTTCTTT
cdr3_aa: CASSSLKTGWDTEAFF

clone_size: few
v_call: TRBV10-3
d_call: .
j_call: TRBJ2-2
cdr3_nt: TGTGCCATCAGTGGAGCGGCTAACACCGGGGAGCTGTTTTTT
cdr3_aa: CAISGAANTGELFF

clone_size: once
v_call: TRBV7-3
d_call: .
j_call: TRBJ2-3
cdr3_nt: TGTGCCAGCAGCTTTTCTAGCACAGATACGCAGTATTTT
cdr3_aa: CASSFSSTDTQYF

clone_size: .
v_call: TRBV11-2
d_call: TRBD1
j_call: TRBJ2-7
cdr3_nt: TGTGCCAGCAGCTTAGGGACAGGGTACGAGCAGTACTTC
cdr3_aa: CASSLGTGYEQYF

clone_size: .
v_call: TRBV19
d_call: TRBD1
j_call: TRBJ1-2
cdr3_nt: TGTGCCAGTAGTATTGAACAGGGGCGCGCCGTATTTGGCTACACCTTC
cdr3_aa: CASSIEQGRAVFGYTF

clone_size: .
v_call: TRBV4-1
d_call: TRBD1
j_call: TRBJ2-3
cdr3_nt: TGCGCCAGCAGTCCAAATACGTTGGGACAGCAAACAGATACGCAGTATTTT
cdr3_aa: CASSPNTLGQQTDTQYF

clone_size: .
v_call: TRBV27
d_call: .
j_call: TRBJ1-1
cdr3_nt: TGTGCCAGCAGTCTCTACCCGTACACTGAAGCTTTCTTT
cdr3_aa: CASSLYPYTEAFF

clone_size: once
v_call: TRBV5-1
d_call: .
j_call: TRBJ2-3
cdr3_nt: TGCGCCAGCAGCTTGGAGGGGCTACGCGGGGCAGATACGCAGTATTTT
cdr3_aa: CASSLEGLRGADTQYF

clone_size: few
v_call: TRBV6-4
d_call: .
j_call: TRBJ2-7
cdr3_nt: TGTGCCAGCATATGGGGGGGCGTAAGGAATTACGAGCAGTACTTC
cdr3_aa: CASIWGGVRNYEQYF

clone_size: .
v_call: TRBV27
d_call: TRBD2
j_call: TRBJ2-7
cdr3_nt: TGTGCCAGCAGTTTCGTTAGCGGGGGAATCTACGAGCAGTACTTC
cdr3_aa: CASSFVSGGIYEQYF

clone_size: .
v_call: TRBV10-2
d_call: TRBD1
j_call: TRBJ1-1
cdr3_nt: TGCGCCAGCAGTACCGGGACAGAGGGCACTGAAGCTTTCTTT
cdr3_aa: CASSTGTEGTEAFF

clone_size: .
v_call: TRBV4-2
d_call: TRBD2
j_call: TRBJ2-7
cdr3_nt: TGTGCCAGCAGCCAAGAGGCTAGCGGGGCCTACGAGCAGTACTTC
cdr3_aa: CASSQEASGAYEQYF

clone_size: once
v_call: TRBV5-6
d_call: TRBD1
j_call: TRBJ1-4
cdr3_nt: TGTGCCAGCAGCAAAAGGACAGGGGGCTTTGAAAAACTGTTTTTT
cdr3_aa: CASSKRTGGFEKLFF

clone_size: .
v_call: TRBV6-5
d_call: TRBD1
j_call: TRBJ1-6
cdr3_nt: TGTGCCAGCAGTCAGACAGGGGTCCACCGATTCCTCCACTTT
cdr3_aa: CASSQTGVHRFLHF

clone_size: .
v_call: TRBV28
d_call: TRBD1
j_call: TRBJ1-6
cdr3_nt: TGTGCCAGCAGTATAGCGGGACAGGGGGCCCCCCTGACACCCCTCCACTTT
cdr3_aa: CASSIAGQGAPLTPLHF

clone_size: .
v_call: TRBV3-1/TRBV3-2
d_call: TRBD2
j_call: TRBJ2-1
cdr3_nt: TGTGCCAGCAGCCAAAAGTCTCCGGGACTAGCGGCCTACAATGAGCAGTTCTTC
cdr3_aa: CASSQKSPGLAAYNEQFF

clone_size: .
v_call: TRBV7-2
d_call: TRBD2
j_call: TRBJ2-7
cdr3_nt: TGTGCCAGCAGCTCTACACTAGCGCGTCAGTACTTC
cdr3_aa: CASSSTLARQYF

clone_size: .
v_call: TRBV4-3
d_call: .
j_call: TRBJ2-5
cdr3_nt: TGCGCCAGCAGCCAAGTCCTGAGGGGAGGAGAGACCCAGTACTTC
cdr3_aa: CASSQVLRGGETQYF

clone_size: .
v_call: TRBV9
d_call: .
j_call: TRBJ2-1
cdr3_nt: TGTGCCAGCAGCGTAGGGAGAGAGGGTTACAATGAGCAGTTCTTC
cdr3_aa: CASSVGREGYNEQFF

clone_size: .
v_call: TRBV7-9
d_call: TRBD2
j_call: TRBJ2-1
cdr3_nt: TGTGCCAGCAGCTTGGAGGGCGGGAGGCATTACAATGAGCAGTTCTTC
cdr3_aa: CASSLEGGRHYNEQFF

clone_size: .
v_call: TRBV11-3
d_call: .
j_call: TRBJ1-1
cdr3_nt: TGTGCCAGCAGCTTAAGACGGGGGGTCGGGACTGAAGCTTTCTTT
cdr3_aa: CASSLRRGVGTEAFF

clone_size: .
v_call: TRBV6-5
d_call: .
j_call: TRBJ1-3
cdr3_nt: TGTGCCAGCAGTTACTCCCAGGGCACTGGAAACACCATATATTTT
cdr3_aa: CASSYSQGTGNTIYF

clone_size: .
v_call: TRBV5-4
d_call: TRBD2
j_call: TRBJ2-5
cdr3_nt: TGTGCCAGCAGCTTGCTGACGGGGGGGGAGACCCAGTACTTC
cdr3_aa: CASSLLTGGETQYF

clone_size: .
v_call: TRBV7-9
d_call: TRBD2
j_call: TRBJ2-5
cdr3_nt: TGTGCCAGCAGCTCCTTGAGACTAGCGGGGGAAGAGACCCAGTACTTC
cdr3_aa: CASSSLRLAGEETQYF

clone_size: .
v_call: TRBV10-3
d_call: .
j_call: TRBJ2-7
cdr3_nt: TGTGCCATCAGTGAGTCGCCCGCCGGAGCGGCTTACGAGCAGTACTTC
cdr3_aa: CAISESPAGAAYEQYF

clone_size: .
v_call: TRBV3-1/TRBV3-2
d_call: TRBD1
j_call: TRBJ1-2
cdr3_nt: TGTGCCAGCAGGCAGACAGGGTATGGCTACACCTTC
cdr3_aa: CASRQTGYGYTF